Described below is a single T cell receptor beta chain sequence and its context. Its antigen is unknown. The CDR3 spans 14 residues. With V trimmed by 7 bases and J by 6 bases, 6 bases remained unmatched. Germline V gene lookup returns CDR1 MNHEY and CDR2 SVGAGI. These data belong to a study of shared clonotypes between healthy human individuals. About the study: Each donor contributed plates that comprised three CD4 naive, three CD4 memory, two CD8 naive and one CD8 memory. Regarding the study as a whole: In this cohort, only blood was sampled, and tissue repertoires likely differ.

CD45RA+ naive and CD45RA-negative memory subsets were separated from CD4+ cells. Method: immunoSEQ multiplex PCR; TCRdb's copy keeps in-frame clones and lacks some. This sample has some 2.3 million clones; approximately 93% occur once, and the top ten carry under 0.45%. The sequencing input was naive CD4+ T cells from PBMCs. Subset: CD45RA+ positively selected. The chain links TRBV6-5 to TRBJ2-1, with 10 bases lining up with TRBD2. This receptor was identified in a man aged 18 to 35 in good health. Some clones in this sample may be carry-over from other donors' samples. This CDR3 reads CASTLAGGVNEQFF. CDR3 DNA: TGTGCCAGCACCTTAGCGGGAGGTGTCAATGAGCAGTTCTTC.